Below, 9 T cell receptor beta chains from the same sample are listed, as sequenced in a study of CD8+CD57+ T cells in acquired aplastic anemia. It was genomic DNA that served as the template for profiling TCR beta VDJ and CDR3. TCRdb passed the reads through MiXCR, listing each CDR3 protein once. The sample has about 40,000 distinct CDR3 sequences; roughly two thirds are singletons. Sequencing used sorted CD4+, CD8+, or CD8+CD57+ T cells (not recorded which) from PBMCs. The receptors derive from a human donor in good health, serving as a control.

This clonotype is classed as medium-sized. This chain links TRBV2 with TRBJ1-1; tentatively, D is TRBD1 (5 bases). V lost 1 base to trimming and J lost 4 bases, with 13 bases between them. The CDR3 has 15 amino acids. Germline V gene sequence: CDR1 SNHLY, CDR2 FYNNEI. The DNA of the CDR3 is TGTGCCAGCAGTGAAGTGCAGGGCGGGTTCACTGAAGCTTTCTTT. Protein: CASSEVQGGFTEAFF.

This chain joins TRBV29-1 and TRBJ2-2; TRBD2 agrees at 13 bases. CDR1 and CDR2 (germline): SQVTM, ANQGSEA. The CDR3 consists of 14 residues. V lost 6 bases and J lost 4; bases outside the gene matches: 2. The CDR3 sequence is CSVRLAGGTGELFF. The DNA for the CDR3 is TGCAGCGTCCGACTAGCGGGGGGCACCGGGGAGCTGTTTTTT.

The CDR3 sequence: CASRGSGAYQETQYF. The CDR3 DNA is TGTGCCAGCCGCGGTAGCGGGGCGTACCAAGAGACCCAGTACTTC. The chain is built from TRBV6-1 and TRBJ2-5; 8 bases match TRBD2. Unmatched junction bases numbered 8, after V lost 8 bases and J lost 0 bases. Germline CDR1 and CDR2: MNHNS and SASEGT. CDR3 length equals 15 residues.

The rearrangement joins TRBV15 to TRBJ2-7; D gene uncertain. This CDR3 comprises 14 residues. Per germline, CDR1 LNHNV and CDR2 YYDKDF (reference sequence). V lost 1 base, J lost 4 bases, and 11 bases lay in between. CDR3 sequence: CATSRVVAPYEQYF. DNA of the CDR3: TGTGCCACCAGCAGAGTTGTGGCACCATACGAGCAGTACTTC.

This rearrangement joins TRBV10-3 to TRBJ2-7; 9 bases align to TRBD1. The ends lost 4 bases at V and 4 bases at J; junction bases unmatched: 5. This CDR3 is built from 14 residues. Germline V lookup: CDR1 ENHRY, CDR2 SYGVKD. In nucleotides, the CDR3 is TGTGCCATCAGTGCCGGGACAGGGTCTTACGAGCAGTACTTC. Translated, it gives CAISAGTGSYEQYF.

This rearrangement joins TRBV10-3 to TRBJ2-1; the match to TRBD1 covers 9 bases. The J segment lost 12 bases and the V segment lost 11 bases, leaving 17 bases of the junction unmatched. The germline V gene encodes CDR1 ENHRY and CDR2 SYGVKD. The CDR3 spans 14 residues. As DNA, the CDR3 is TGTGCCGGCAGTTACTCGACAGGGGGTGATGGGCAGTTCTTC. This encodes CAGSYSTGGDGQFF.

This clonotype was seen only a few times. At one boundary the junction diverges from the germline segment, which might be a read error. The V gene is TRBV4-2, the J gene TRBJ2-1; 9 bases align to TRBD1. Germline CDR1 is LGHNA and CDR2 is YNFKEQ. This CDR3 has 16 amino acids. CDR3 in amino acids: CASSQEGQGGGNEQSF. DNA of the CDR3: TGTGCCAGCAGCCAAGAGGGACAGGGAGGAGGGAATGAGCAGTCCTTC.

This CDR3 is CASSGPVYEQYF. The CDR3 DNA sequence: TGTGCCAGCAGTGGTCCCGTCTACGAGCAGTACTTC. The J gene is TRBJ2-7, the V gene TRBV25-1; no firm D call. Trimming removed 4 bases at V and 3 bases at J, with 7 bases between. The germline V gene encodes CDR1 MGHDK and CDR2 SYGVNS. The CDR3 covers 12 residues.

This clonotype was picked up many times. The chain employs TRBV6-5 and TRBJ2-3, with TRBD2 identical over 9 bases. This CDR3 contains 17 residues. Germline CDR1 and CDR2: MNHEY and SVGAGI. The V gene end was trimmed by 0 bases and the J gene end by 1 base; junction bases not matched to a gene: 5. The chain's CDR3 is CASSYSIKRGGTDTQYF. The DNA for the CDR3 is TGTGCCAGCAGTTACTCGATTAAGCGGGGGGGCACAGATACGCAGTATTTT.